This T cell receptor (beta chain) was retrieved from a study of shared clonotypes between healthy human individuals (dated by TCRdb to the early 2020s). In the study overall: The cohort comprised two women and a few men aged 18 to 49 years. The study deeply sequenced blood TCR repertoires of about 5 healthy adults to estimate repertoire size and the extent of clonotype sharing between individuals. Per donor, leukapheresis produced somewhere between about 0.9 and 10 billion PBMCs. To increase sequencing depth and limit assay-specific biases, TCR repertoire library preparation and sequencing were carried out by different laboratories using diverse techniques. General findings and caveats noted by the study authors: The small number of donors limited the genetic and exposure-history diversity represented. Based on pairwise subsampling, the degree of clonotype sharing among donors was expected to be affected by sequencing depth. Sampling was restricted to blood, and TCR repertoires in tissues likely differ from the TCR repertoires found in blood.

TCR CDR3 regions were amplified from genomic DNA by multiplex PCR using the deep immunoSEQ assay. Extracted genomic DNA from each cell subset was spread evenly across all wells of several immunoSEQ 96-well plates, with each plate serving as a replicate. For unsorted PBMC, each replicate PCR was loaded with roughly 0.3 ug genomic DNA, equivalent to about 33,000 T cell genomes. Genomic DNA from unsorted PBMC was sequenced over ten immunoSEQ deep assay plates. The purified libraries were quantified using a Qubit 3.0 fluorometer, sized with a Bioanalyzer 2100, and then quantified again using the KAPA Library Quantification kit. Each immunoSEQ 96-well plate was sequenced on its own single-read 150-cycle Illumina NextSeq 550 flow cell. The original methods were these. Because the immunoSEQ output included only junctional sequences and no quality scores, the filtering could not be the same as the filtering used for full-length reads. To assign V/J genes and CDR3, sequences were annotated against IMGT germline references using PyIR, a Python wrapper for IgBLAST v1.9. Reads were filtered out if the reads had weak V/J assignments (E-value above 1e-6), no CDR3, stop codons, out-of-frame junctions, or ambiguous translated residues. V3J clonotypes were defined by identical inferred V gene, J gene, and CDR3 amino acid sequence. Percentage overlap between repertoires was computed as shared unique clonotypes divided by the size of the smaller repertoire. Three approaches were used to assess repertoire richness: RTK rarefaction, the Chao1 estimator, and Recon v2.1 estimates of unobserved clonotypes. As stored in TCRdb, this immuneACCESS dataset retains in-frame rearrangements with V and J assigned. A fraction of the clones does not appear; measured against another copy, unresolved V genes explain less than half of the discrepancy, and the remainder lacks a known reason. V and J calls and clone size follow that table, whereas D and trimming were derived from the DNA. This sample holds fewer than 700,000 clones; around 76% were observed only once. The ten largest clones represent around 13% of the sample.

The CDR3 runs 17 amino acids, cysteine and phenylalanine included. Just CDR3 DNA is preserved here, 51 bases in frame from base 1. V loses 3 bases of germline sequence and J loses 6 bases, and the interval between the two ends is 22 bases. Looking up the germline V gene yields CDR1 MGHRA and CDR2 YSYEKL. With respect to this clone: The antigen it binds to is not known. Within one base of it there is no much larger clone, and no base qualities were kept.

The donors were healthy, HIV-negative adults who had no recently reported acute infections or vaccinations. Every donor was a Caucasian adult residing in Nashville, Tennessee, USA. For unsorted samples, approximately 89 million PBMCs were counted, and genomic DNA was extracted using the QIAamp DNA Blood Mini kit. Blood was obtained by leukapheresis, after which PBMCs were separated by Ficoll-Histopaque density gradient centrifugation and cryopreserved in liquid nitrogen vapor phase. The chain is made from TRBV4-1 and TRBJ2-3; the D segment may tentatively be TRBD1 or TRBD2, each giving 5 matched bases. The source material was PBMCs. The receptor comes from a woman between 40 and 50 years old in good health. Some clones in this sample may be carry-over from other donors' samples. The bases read TGCGCCAGCAGCCATGATAGGGTAGCTGGGGGTGGTGATACGCAGTATTTT. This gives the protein CASSHDRVAGGGDTQYF.